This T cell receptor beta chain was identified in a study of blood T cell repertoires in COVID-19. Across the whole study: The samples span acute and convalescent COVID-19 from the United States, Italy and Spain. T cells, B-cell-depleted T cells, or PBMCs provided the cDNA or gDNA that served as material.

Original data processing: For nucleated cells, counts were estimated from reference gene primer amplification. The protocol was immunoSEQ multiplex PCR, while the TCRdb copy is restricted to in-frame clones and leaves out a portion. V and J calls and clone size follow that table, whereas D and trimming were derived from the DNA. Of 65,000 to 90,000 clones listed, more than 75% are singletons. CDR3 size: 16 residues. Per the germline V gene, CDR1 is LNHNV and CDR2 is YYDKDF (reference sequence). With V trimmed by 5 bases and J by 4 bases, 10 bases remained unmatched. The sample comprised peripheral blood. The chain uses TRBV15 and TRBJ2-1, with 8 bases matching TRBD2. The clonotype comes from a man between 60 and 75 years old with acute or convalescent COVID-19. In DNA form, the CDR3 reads TGTGCCACCAGCGACGGGAGGGCCTCTATTTACAATGAGCAGTTCTTC. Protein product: CATSDGRASIYNEQFF.